The 9 T cell receptor beta chains below come from one sample, sequenced in a study of metastatic and nonmetastatic thyroid tumors. Thyroid surgery was performed in patients who had received no treatment beforehand. TCRdb re-clonotyped the PCR reads through MiXCR. The table lists roughly 7,400 clones, around a fifth of them singletons. The sequenced sample was adjacent normal tissue. The source is a female donor with papillary thyroid cancer or a benign thyroid nodule (not recorded which). Some clones in this sample may be carry-over from other donors' samples.

This clone ranks as medium-sized. The chain joins TRBV28 to TRBJ2-3; D remains ambiguous. The CDR3 runs 14 residues. V lost 5 bases to trimming and J lost 3 bases, with 12 bases between them. Germline V gene sequence: CDR1 MDHEN, CDR2 SYDVKM. The CDR3, as DNA: TGTGCCAGCAGTAACTTTCCGGCGACAGATACGCAGTATTTT. Its translation is CASSNFPATDTQYF.

The J gene is TRBJ2-7, the V gene TRBV6-1, with D possibly TRBD1 on 6 matching bases. CDR3 size: 13 residues. Germline CDR1 reads MNHNS; CDR2 reads SASEGT. With 6 bases removed from V and 3 bases from J, the gap between germline ends came to 12 bases. The CDR3: CASSLGTYYEQYF. The CDR3 bases are TGTGCCAGCAGCCTCGGGACATACTACGAGCAGTACTTC.

With respect to this clone: The junction departs from germline at one end; a sequencing error may be responsible. The chain is built from TRBV5-1 and TRBJ2-3; D tentatively fits TRBD1 or TRBD2 (5 bases each). Germline V gene data show CDR1 as SGHRS and CDR2 as YFSETQ. The CDR3 length is 13 residues. The chain's CDR3 is CASSSSQGDTRYF. DNA for the CDR3: TGCGCCAGCAGCTCGTCCCAGGGAGATACGCGGTATTTT.

Details on this clone: The junction departs from the called germline gene at one end, perhaps through a read error. J is TRBJ2-4 and V is TRBV12-5; 7 nucleotides align to TRBD1. Germline-derived CDR1 and CDR2 are LGHNT and FRNRAP. This CDR3 has 14 residues. The CDR3 nucleotides are TGTGCCAGTGGTTTGGGGACAGCCAAAAACATTCAGTGCTTC. It encodes CASGLGTAKNIQCF.

The chain carries TRBV5-5 and TRBJ2-5; tentative D call: TRBD2 (8 bases). Germline CDR1 is SGHKS and CDR2 is YYEKEE (reference sequence). The CDR3 is made up of 18 amino acids. V lost 3 bases, J lost 0 bases, and 21 bases lay in between. The CDR3 DNA reads TGTGCCAGCAGCTCCACTAGCGGAGGGGGCCGTGACCAAGAGACCCAGTACTTC. It specifies CASSSTSGGGRDQETQYF.

By sample share, this clone is large. The rearrangement joins TRBV5-5 to TRBJ2-3, with a possible D match to TRBD1 (5 bases). Trimming left V 1 base short and J 6 bases short, with 15 bases between. Germline V gene data show CDR1 as SGHKS and CDR2 as YYEKEE (reference sequence). The CDR3 spans 15 residues. The CDR3 loop reads CASSLWGTPRDTQYF. In DNA form, the CDR3 reads TGTGCCAGCAGCTTGTGGGGCACCCCAAGGGATACGCAGTATTTT. Variable domain in full (rest from reference TRBV5-5 and TRBJ2-3): DAGVTQSPTHLIKTRGQQVTLRCSPISGHKSVSWYQQVLGQGPQFIFQYYEKEERGRGNFPDRFSARQFPNYSSELNVNALLLGDSALYLCASSLWGTPRDTQYFGPGTRLTVL.

For this clone: Germline is not matched at one junction end, which may reflect a read error. V gene TRBV5-8 combines with J gene TRBJ2-1, with no clear D. CDR1 and CDR2 from the germline V gene are SGHTS and YDEGEE. This CDR3 is built from 14 residues. The CDR3 here is CASSSEAAYNEQFF. The CDR3 coding sequence is TGCGCCAGCAGCTCTGAGGCAGCTTACAATGAGCAGTTCTTC.

This clone was counted at least ten times. This clone may be a read error of a much larger clone one base away. This chain connects TRBV5-6 to TRBJ2-2, with D perhaps TRBD2 (6 bases). Per the germline V gene, CDR1 is SGHDT and CDR2 is YYEEEE. The CDR3 covers 16 residues. V was shortened by 0 bases and J by 6 bases, with 15 bases between the two germline ends. CDR3 region: CASSLEGRPRPGELFF. The CDR3 DNA sequence: TGTGCCAGCAGCTTGGAGGGGAGGCCCCGTCCCGGGGAGCTGTTTTTT.

The J gene is TRBJ2-1, the V gene TRBV27; no reliable D call. Germline CDR1 and CDR2: MNHEY and SMNVEV (reference sequence). The V gene lost 6 bases and the J gene lost 5 bases, with 11 bases spanning the gap. This CDR3 region has 13 residues. The CDR3 sequence: CASSLRSNNEQFF. The CDR3 DNA reads TGTGCCAGCAGCCTACGGTCCAACAATGAGCAGTTCTTC.